This T cell receptor (beta chain) was found in a study of blood T cell repertoires in COVID-19. Generated by immunoSEQ multiplex PCR, the TCRdb table keeps only in-frame clones and is missing some. This sample has 250,000 to 300,000 clones, with around nine tenths found just once. The V end lost 4 bases, the J end lost 4 bases, and 13 bases lay between the germline ends. This CDR3 region has 13 residues. Germline CDR1 is SQVTM and CDR2 is ANQGSEA. The sequence was obtained from a woman in her twenties or thirties who had recovered from COVID-19. Sequences were obtained from PBMCs or T cells enriched from blood (not recorded which). V usage is TRBV29-1 and J usage is TRBJ1-1, with a tentative D call TRBD1 (6 bases). This CDR3 is CSVGTAMGTEAFF. For the CDR3, the DNA is TGCAGCGTTGGGACAGCTATGGGCACTGAAGCTTTCTTT.